Listed here are 13 T cell receptor beta chains from one sample, sequenced in a study of cytomegalovirus exposure and HLA in healthy donors. The PCR made use of 60 Vbeta and 13 Jbeta primers. Data came from immunoSEQ multiplex PCR; TCRdb stores just in-frame clones and leaves some out. The repertoire holds about 110,000 clones, with just over 75% as singletons. The sequencing input was PBMCs. The origin of the receptors is a man in his forties or fifties in good health and CMV-seropositive.

The chain carries TRBV7-2 and TRBJ2-3; D not certain. Trimming cost V 2 bases and J 3 bases, with 12 bases left between them. Germline V gene sequence: CDR1 SGHTA, CDR2 FQGNSA. This CDR3 contains 15 residues. CDR3 sequence: CASSLSRDSTDTQYF. In DNA form, the CDR3 reads TGTGCCAGCAGCTTAAGCCGAGATAGTACAGATACGCAGTATTTT.

The V and J genes are TRBV10-3 and TRBJ2-7, with 10 bases aligning to TRBD2. This CDR3 is 16 amino acids long. J lost 0 bases, V lost 5 bases, and 7 bases had no gene match. Germline V lookup: CDR1 ENHRY, CDR2 SYGVKD. The CDR3 sequence is CAISPGLALHSYEQYF. CDR3 nucleotides: TGTGCCATCAGTCCGGGACTAGCGCTTCACTCCTACGAGCAGTACTTC.

The CDR3: CASSQGTSAAWPNQETQYF. DNA for the CDR3: TGCGCCAGCAGCCAAGGTACTAGTGCGGCCTGGCCCAACCAAGAGACCCAGTACTTC. The rearrangement uses TRBV4-1 and TRBJ2-5; possible D gene TRBD2, 5 bases. V was trimmed by 1 base and J by 0 bases, leaving 21 bases between them. Looked up from germline, CDR1 is MGHRA and CDR2 is YSYEKL. This CDR3 has 19 amino acids.

This clone was observed a few times. The rearrangement links TRBV7-2 to TRBJ2-3; 8 nucleotides line up with TRBD2. This CDR3 region has 15 residues. Trimming cost V 5 bases and J 0 bases; bases outside gene matches: 4. Germline CDR1 SGHTA, CDR2 FQGNSA. The CDR3 coding sequence is TGTGCCAGCAGCCTCAGCGGGGGTAGCACAGATACGCAGTATTTT. It specifies CASSLSGGSTDTQYF.

V is TRBV5-1 and J is TRBJ2-1; TRBD1 matches 10 bases. CDR3 length: 19 residues. J was trimmed by 3 bases and V by 5 bases; bases with no gene match: 17. CDR1 and CDR2 (germline): SGHRS, YFSETQ. The CDR3 sequence is CASSIPGTGAPYYYNEQFF. The CDR3 DNA sequence: TGCGCCAGCAGTATTCCCGGGACAGGGGCTCCCTACTACTACAATGAGCAGTTCTTC.

The chain uses TRBV2 and TRBJ2-4; TRBD1 aligns across 11 bases. V lost 4 bases and J lost 6; bases outside the gene matches: 2. CDR1 is SNHLY, CDR2 FYNNEI, per germline. The CDR3 contains 14 residues. The CDR3 nucleotides read TGTGCCAGCAGTGTGGGACAGGGGGTAAACATTCAGTACTTC. Residues: CASSVGQGVNIQYF.

This chain joins TRBV27 and TRBJ2-5; 7 bases map to TRBD2. The trim removed 2 bases at V and 5 bases at J, leaving 8 bases unmatched. This CDR3 region has 15 residues. The germline gives CDR1 MNHEY, CDR2 SMNVEV (reference sequence). Here the CDR3 reads CASSLSSGGAETQYF. In DNA form, the CDR3 reads TGTGCCAGCAGTTTAAGTTCGGGGGGAGCCGAGACCCAGTACTTC.

This clone occurred once. Here the CDR3 reads CASSYVGTGGTEAFF. The CDR3 nucleotides are TGTGCCAGCAGTTACGTCGGGACAGGAGGGACTGAAGCTTTCTTT. This rearrangement joins TRBV6-5 to TRBJ1-1; TRBD1 matches at 8 bases. Trimming removed 2 bases from V and 5 bases from J; junction bases left unmatched: 7. The CDR3 is 15 residues long. CDR1 and CDR2 from the germline V gene are MNHEY and SVGAGI.

This sequence joins TRBV7-2 and TRBJ2-3, with 8 bases that match TRBD2. Germline CDR1 SGHTA, CDR2 FQGNSA. The CDR3 is made up of 17 amino acids. V was clipped by 2 bases and J by 0 bases; unmatched bases: 7. CDR3: CASSLNSGIASTDTQYF. The CDR3 coding sequence is TGTGCCAGCAGCTTAAATAGCGGGATAGCTAGCACAGATACGCAGTATTTT.

In its sample, this clone was seen once. The chain uses TRBV30 and TRBJ2-1, with D perhaps matching TRBD2 (7 bases). Germline V gene lookup returns CDR1 GTSNPN and CDR2 SVGIG (reference sequence). Trimming took off 0 bases at V and 8 bases at J, with 8 bases between the two ends. This CDR3 region has 12 residues. The CDR3: CAWSVGGDEQFF. The CDR3 nucleotides are TGTGCCTGGAGTGTAGGGGGGGATGAGCAGTTCTTC.

The chain employs TRBV11-2 and TRBJ2-1; 14 nucleotides line up with TRBD2. Germline assignment: CDR1 SGHAT and CDR2 FQNNGV. The CDR3 covers 16 residues. Unmatched junction bases numbered 7, after V lost 6 bases and J lost 6 bases. The CDR3 bases are TGTGCCAGCAGTTACACCGGGACTAGCGGGGGCAATGAGCAGTTCTTC. Translation gives CASSYTGTSGGNEQFF. Full variable domain (outside the CDR3, taken from reference TRBV11-2 and TRBJ2-1): EAGVAQSPRYKIIEKRQSVAFWCNPISGHATLYWYQQILGQGPKLLIQFQNNGVVDDSQLPKDRFSAERLKGVDSTLKIQPAKLEDSAVYLCASSYTGTSGGNEQFFGPGTRLTVL.

CDR3 nucleotides: TGTGCCAGCAGTTTACAGGGTTTGAACACTGAAGCTTTCTTT. Residues: CASSLQGLNTEAFF. The chain uses TRBV28 and TRBJ1-1; possibly TRBD1 for D (5 bases). The germline V gene has CDR1 MDHEN and CDR2 SYDVKM. The V end lost 2 bases, the J end lost 0 bases, and 7 bases lay between the germline ends. This CDR3 comprises 14 residues.

This chain connects TRBV15 to TRBJ2-2; 10 bases align to TRBD2. Per the germline V gene, CDR1 is LNHNV and CDR2 is YYDKDF (reference sequence). The CDR3 runs to 18 residues. J lost 2 bases, V lost 5 bases, and 11 bases had no gene match. CDR3 protein: CATSPRELAGVNTGELFF. The CDR3 DNA sequence: TGTGCCACCAGCCCCCGGGAGCTAGCGGGAGTTAACACCGGGGAGCTGTTTTTT.